Below, one TCR beta chain is given with its context. Germline V lookup: CDR1 GTSNPN, CDR2 SVGIG (reference sequence). The germline V and J ends were trimmed by 0 bases and 9 bases, with 9 bases remaining between them. This CDR3 contains 12 residues. Source study methods: Estimation of nucleated cell counts relied on the amplification of reference gene primers. Repertoires were generated with immunoSEQ multiplex PCR, while TCRdb's copy carries only in-frame clones and drops some. D and trimming were read from the DNA, whereas the V and J calls and clone size are those reported in that table. The sample carries 130,000 or so clones, roughly 80% recorded once. The record originates from a study of blood T cell repertoires in COVID-19. As for the study in general: Acute-phase and convalescent COVID-19 samples originated in the United States, Italy and Spain. Sample material is recorded as cDNA or gDNA derived from T cells, B-cell-depleted T cells, or PBMCs.

Cohort assignment relied on participant-reported clinical history. This clonotype was obtained from a man aged 35 to 55 with acute COVID-19. The V call is TRBV30, the J call TRBJ1-5; D not certain. Sequenced sample: PBMCs or T cells enriched from blood (not recorded which). In DNA form, the CDR3 reads TGTGCCTGGAGTGTACACCCTGGGCCCCAGCATTTT. Protein sequence: CAWSVHPGPQHF.